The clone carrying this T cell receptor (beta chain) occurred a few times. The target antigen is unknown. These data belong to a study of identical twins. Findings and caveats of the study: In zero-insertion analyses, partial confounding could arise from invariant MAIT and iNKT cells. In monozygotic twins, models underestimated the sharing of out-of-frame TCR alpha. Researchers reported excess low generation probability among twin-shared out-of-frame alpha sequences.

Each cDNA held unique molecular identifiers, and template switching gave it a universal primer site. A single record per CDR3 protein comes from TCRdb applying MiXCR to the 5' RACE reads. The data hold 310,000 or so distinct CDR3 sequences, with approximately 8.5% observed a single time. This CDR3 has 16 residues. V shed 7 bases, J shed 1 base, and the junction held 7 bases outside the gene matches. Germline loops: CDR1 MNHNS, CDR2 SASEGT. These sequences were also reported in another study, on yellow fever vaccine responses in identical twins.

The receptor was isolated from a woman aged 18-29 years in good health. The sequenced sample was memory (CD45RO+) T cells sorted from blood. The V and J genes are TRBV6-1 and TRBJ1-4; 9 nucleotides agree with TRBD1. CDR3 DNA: TGTGCCAGCAAAGGGACAGGGCTTATAACTAATGAAAAACTGTTTTTT. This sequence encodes CASKGTGLITNEKLFF.